This T cell receptor beta chain was sequenced for a study of cytomegalovirus exposure and HLA in healthy donors. Study details: Among the 300 to 500 genotyped donors, 65% to 90% were placed in the Caucasian-associated ancestry cluster.

It was with 60 Vbeta and 13 Jbeta primers that the PCR ran. Study processing details: An analysis that came later counted 80 million or so unique TCR beta chains, approximately 11 million shared. Sequencing was performed with immunoSEQ multiplex PCR; in TCRdb, only in-frame clones are kept and a portion is missing. The V and J calls and clone size were taken over from that table, and D and trimming were inferred from the DNA. The sample lists approximately 44,000 clones; roughly 87% were seen once. Whole-study findings and limits: In a later analysis, TCR beta V- and J-gene trimming showed a link to a missense DCLRE1C variant.

V was cut by 0 bases and J by 2 bases, with 5 bases left in between. Germline CDR1 MNHEY, CDR2 SMNVEV (reference sequence). The CDR3 covers 13 residues. With respect to this clone: Its antigen remains unknown.

The clonotype comes from a woman aged 40 to 50 in good health and CMV-seropositive. The rearrangement links TRBV27 to TRBJ2-7, with no clear D. Sequencing was carried out using PBMCs. CDR3 nucleotide sequence: TGTGCCAGCAGTTTATCCTCGGCCTACGAGCAGTACTTC. It is translated as CASSLSSAYEQYF.